In this sample, the clone carrying this T cell receptor beta chain turned up many times. This sample stems from a study of T cells in Graves' hyperthyroidism and ophthalmopathy. Study-level information: Peripheral blood was drawn at first diagnosis, prior to all treatment.

Germline trimming cut 1 base from V and 6 bases from J; bases unmatched to any gene: 7. The CDR3 covers 16 residues. Germline CDR1 is SGHAT and CDR2 is FQNNGV. TCR beta CDR3 regions were amplified from RNA. TCR CDR3 regions were first amplified by RT-PCR with HTBI primers. Via MiXCR, TCRdb re-called the multiplex PCR reads, giving one row per CDR3 protein. The table includes 330,000 or so distinct CDR3 sequences, around 19% detected once. V is TRBV11-2 and J is TRBJ2-7, with 12 bases aligning to TRBD2. The origin of this receptor is a man aged 45-65 years with Graves' ophthalmopathy. Sequencing input: blood. The CDR3 DNA sequence: TGTGCCAGCAGCTTAGTACTTGCTAGCGGGAGGGGCGAGCAGTACTTC. It specifies CASSLVLASGRGEQYF.